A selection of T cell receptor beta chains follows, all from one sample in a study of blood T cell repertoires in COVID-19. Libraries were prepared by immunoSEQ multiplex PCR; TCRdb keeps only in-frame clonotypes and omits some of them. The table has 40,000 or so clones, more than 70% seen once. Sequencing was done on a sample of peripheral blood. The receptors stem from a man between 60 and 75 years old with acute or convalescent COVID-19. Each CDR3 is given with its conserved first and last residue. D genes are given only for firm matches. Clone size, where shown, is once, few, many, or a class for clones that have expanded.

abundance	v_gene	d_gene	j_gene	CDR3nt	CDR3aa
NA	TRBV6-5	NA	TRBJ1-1	TGTGCCAGCAGTCCCCTGGGGGGGAAAGCTTTCTTT	CASSPLGGKAFF
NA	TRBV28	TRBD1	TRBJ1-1	TGTGCCAGCAGGGGGACAGGGTGGGCGGACACTGAAGCTTTCTTT	CASRGTGWADTEAFF
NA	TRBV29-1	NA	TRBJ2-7	TGCAGCGTCCGGGACTCCCTCAACGAGCAGTACTTC	CSVRDSLNEQYF
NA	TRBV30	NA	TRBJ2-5	TGTGCCTGGAGTGTACAGGCATTCGAGACCCAGTACTTC	CAWSVQAFETQYF
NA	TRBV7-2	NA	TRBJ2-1	TGTGCCAGCAGCTTCAGGAATGAGCAGTTCTTC	CASSFRNEQFF
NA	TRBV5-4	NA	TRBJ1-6	TGTGCCAGCAGCTTGGGTCAGGTTAATTCACCCCTCCACTTT	CASSLGQVNSPLHF
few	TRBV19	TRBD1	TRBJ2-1	TGTGCCAGTAGTAGAGTCCCGGGACAGGAGACTGAGCAGTTCTTC	CASSRVPGQETEQFF
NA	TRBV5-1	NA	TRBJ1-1	TGCGCCAGCAGCTTGGAGCGGGTTGGGGACACTGAAGCTTTCTTT	CASSLERVGDTEAFF
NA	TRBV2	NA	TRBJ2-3	TGTGCCAGCAGTGAGGGCCGTGCGGGGCAGTCAGATACGCAGTATTTT	CASSEGRAGQSDTQYF
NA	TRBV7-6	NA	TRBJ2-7	TGTGCCAGCAGCCCCGGACTCGTACGGAACTACGAGCAGTACTTC	CASSPGLVRNYEQYF
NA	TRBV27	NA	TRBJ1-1	TGTGCCAGCACCCGGAGGGGGGGCAGAGCTGAAGCTTTCTTT	CASTRRGGRAEAFF
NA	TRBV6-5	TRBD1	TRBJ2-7	TGTGCCAGTTCCTGGACAGGGGATGGGTACGAGCAGTACTTC	CASSWTGDGYEQYF
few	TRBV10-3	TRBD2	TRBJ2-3	TGTGCCATCAGTGGGAACCTAGCGGGAGGAGCAGATACGCAGTATTTT	CAISGNLAGGADTQYF
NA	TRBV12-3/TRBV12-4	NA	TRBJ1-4	TGTGCCAGCAGTTCCCCCGGAAAACTGTTTTTT	CASSSPGKLFF
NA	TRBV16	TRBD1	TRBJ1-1	TGTGCCAGCAGCCCCGGGACAGGGGGAGAAGCTTTCTTT	CASSPGTGGEAFF
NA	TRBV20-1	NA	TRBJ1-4	TGCAGCACCTTCGTAAGGGGAAAACTGTTTTTT	CSTFVRGKLFF
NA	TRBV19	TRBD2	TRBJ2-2	TGTGCCAGTATCGCTAGCGGGAGTAGGGTCACCGGGGAGCTGTTTTTT	CASIASGSRVTGELFF
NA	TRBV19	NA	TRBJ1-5	TGTGCCAGTAGCCCGGGACAACCGTATCAGCCCCAGCATTTT	CASSPGQPYQPQHF
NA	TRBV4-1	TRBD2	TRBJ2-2	TGCGCCAGCAGCCAGACTAGCGGGGGCCCCAACACCGGGGAGCTGTTTTTT	CASSQTSGGPNTGELFF
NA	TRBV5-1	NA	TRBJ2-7	TGCGCCAGCAGCTTGGCCGCGGCTATTACCTACGAGCAGTACTTC	CASSLAAAITYEQYF
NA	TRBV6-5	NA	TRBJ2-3	TGTGCCAGCAGTTACGCGGCAGTTAGCACAGATACGCAGTATTTT	CASSYAAVSTDTQYF
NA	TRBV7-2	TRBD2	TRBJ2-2	TGTGCCAGCATGTACGGGAGGGCCACCGGGGAGCTGTTTTTT	CASMYGRATGELFF
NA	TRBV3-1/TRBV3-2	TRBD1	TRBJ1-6	TGTGCCAGCCGATCGACAGGGTATAATTCACCCCTCCACTTT	CASRSTGYNSPLHF
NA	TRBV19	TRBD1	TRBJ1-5	TGTGCCAGCAAAGAGACAGGGAGCAATCAGCCCCAGCATTTT	CASKETGSNQPQHF
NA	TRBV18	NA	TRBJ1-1	TGTGCCAGCTCGGCGCGTCCAGGGCCCACTGAAGCTTTCTTT	CASSARPGPTEAFF
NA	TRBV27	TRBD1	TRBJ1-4	TGTGCCAGCAGTTTATTTGGGACAGGGTCTGCAACTAATGAAAAACTGTTTTTT	CASSLFGTGSATNEKLFF
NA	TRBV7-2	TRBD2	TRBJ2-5	TGTGCCACCCAGCCGGGACTAGCGCGTCGGGAGACCCAGTACTTC	CATQPGLARRETQYF
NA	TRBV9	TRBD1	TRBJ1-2	TGTGCCAGCACCTCTGGACAGGGAAGGGGTAGGGGCTACACCTTC	CASTSGQGRGRGYTF
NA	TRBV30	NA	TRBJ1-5	TGTGCCTGGAGTAGGACAGTCAATCAGCCCCAGCATTTT	CAWSRTVNQPQHF
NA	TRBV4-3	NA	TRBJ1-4	TGCGCCAGCAGCCAAGGGGGGCAGGGTGGGGAAAAACTGTTTTTT	CASSQGGQGGEKLFF
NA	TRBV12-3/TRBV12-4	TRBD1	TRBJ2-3	TGTGCCAGCAGGGGACAGATCACAGATACGCAGTATTTT	CASRGQITDTQYF
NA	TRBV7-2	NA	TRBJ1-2	TGTGCCAGCAGCTTAGGATCGCGCGGCTACACCTTC	CASSLGSRGYTF
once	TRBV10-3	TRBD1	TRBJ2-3	TGTGCCATCAAGCCGTCTCAGGGGGCGACAGATACGCAGTATTTT	CAIKPSQGATDTQYF
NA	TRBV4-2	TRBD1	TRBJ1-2	TGTGCCAGCAGCCAAGAACAGGGGTCGGGCTACACCTTC	CASSQEQGSGYTF
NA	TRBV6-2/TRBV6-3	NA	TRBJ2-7	TGTGCCAGCAGTGGACATCTGTGGCCCGAGCAGTACTTC	CASSGHLWPEQYF
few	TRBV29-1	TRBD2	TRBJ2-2	TGCAGCGTCCACGGACTAGCGGGGGCTACCGGGGAGCTGTTTTTT	CSVHGLAGATGELFF
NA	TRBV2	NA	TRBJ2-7	TGTGCCAGCAGTGTCGGACAGCCCTACGAGCAGTACTTC	CASSVGQPYEQYF
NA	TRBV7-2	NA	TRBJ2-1	TGTGCCAGCAGCCCTAACCGACAGGCGGGTGAGCAGTTCTTC	CASSPNRQAGEQFF
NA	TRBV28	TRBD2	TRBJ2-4	TGTGCCAGCAGTTTACTTAGCGGGAGTGGGAACATTCAGTACTTC	CASSLLSGSGNIQYF
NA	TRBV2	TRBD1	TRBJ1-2	TGTGCCAGCAGTGCGGACAGGGGAACTAACTATGGCTACACCTTC	CASSADRGTNYGYTF
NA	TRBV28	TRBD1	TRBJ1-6	TGTGCCAGCAGTTTCGGGACAGGGGTTTCACCCCTCCACTTT	CASSFGTGVSPLHF
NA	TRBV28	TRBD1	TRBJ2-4	TGTGCCAGCAGTGCCCGGGGTTCGGGACAGTTCGCCAAAAACATTCAGTACTTC	CASSARGSGQFAKNIQYF
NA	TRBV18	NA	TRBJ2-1	TGTGCCAGCTCGCCCCGAAGGGAGGGGGGTGAGCAGTTCTTC	CASSPRREGGEQFF
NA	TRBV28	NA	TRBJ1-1	TGTGCCAGCAGTTTACCAGGTTCCTTGGCTGAAGCTTTCTTT	CASSLPGSLAEAFF
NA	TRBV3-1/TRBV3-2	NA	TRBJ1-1	TGTGCCAGCAGCCGTCGGGTTTTTGGTGAAGCTTTCTTT	CASSRRVFGEAFF
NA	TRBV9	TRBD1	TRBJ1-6	TGTGCCAGCAGCGTAGGGCCGGGACAGGAAGGTTCACCCCTCCACTTT	CASSVGPGQEGSPLHF
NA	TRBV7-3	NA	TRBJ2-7	TGTGCCAGCAGCTTAGTAGCGGCGGGCTCCTACGAGCAGTACTTC	CASSLVAAGSYEQYF
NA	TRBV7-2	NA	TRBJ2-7	TGTGCCAGCAGCTTAATATTAGCTACTCCCGAGCAGTACTTC	CASSLILATPEQYF